This T cell receptor (beta chain) was sequenced in a study of OX40 agonist ivuxolimab in advanced cancers. This clone was counted a few times. Autoimmune disease history or systemic immunosuppression led to patients being barred. V was clipped by 5 bases and J by 0 bases, with 17 bases between them. The CDR3 is made up of 17 amino acids. The germline V gene has CDR1 SGHTA and CDR2 FQGNSA. The protocol was immunoSEQ multiplex PCR, while the TCRdb copy is restricted to in-frame clones and leaves out a portion. Found here are 45,000 to 55,000 clones, around 84% of them singletons; the top ten hold 1.5% to 2%.

The specimen was CD4+ or CD8+ T cells sorted from blood, collected in a trial of the OX40 agonist ivuxolimab. The chain carries TRBV7-2 and TRBJ1-3; no clear D. This TCR derives from an adult with an advanced solid tumor such as melanoma, head and neck, liver or kidney cancer. CDR3 sequence: CASSSGSLRSSGNTIYF. DNA of the CDR3: TGTGCCAGCAGCAGTGGCAGCCTAAGGAGCTCTGGAAACACCATATATTTT.